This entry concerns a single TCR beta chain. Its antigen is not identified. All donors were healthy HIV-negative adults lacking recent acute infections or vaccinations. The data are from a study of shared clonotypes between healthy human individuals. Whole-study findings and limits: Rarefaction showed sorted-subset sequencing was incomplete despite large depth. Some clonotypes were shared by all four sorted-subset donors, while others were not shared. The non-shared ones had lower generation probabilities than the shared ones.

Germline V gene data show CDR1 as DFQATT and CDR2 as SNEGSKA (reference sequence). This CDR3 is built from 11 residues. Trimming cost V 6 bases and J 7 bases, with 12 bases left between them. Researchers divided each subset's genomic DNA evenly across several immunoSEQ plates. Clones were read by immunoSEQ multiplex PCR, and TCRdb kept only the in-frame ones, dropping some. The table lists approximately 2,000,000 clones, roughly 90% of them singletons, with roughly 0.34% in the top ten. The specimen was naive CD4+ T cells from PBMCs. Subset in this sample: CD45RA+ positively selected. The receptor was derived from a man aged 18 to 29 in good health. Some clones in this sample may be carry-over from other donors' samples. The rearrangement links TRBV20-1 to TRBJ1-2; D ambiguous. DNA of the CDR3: TGCAGTGCCTTAAAGACTGCTGGCTACACCTTC. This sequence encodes CSALKTAGYTF.